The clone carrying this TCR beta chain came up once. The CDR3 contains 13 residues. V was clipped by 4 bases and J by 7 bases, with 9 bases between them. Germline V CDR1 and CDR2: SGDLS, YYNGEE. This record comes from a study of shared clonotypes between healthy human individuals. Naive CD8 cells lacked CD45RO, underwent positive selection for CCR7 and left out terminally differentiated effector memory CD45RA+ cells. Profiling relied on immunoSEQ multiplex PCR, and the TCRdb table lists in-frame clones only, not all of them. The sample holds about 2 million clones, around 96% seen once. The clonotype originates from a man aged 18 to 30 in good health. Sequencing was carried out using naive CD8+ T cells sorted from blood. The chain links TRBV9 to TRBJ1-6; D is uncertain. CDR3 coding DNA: TGTGCCAGCAGCTCTAGCGGGAATTCACCCCTCCACTTT. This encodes CASSSSGNSPLHF.